Sequencing of this T cell receptor beta chain was carried out in a study of CD8 T cells in ankylosing spondylitis listed by TCRdb under 2017. Describing the broader study: T cell receptor beta repertoires were profiled in healthy donors and ankylosing spondylitis patients so that disease-linked TCR variants could be found. The whole study cohort included about a hundred healthy donors and 25 ankylosing spondylitis patients. Peripheral blood was sampled, and synovial fluid was additionally collected from ankylosing spondylitis patients.

From the cysteine through the phenylalanine, the CDR3 covers 13 amino acids. The kept DNA is CDR3 alone, 39 bases in frame from the first base. The V and J ends are trimmed by 4 bases and 2 bases, leaving 7 bases between them. Sequencing relied on an Illumina HiSeq 2500. TCR beta libraries were prepared by quantitative 5'-RACE with molecular barcodes. The original methods were these. A new computational method based on a probabilistic model of VDJ rearrangement was used to identify disease-linked TCR variants. The public reads were reanalyzed by TCRdb: fastp trimming at Q25, MiXCR alignment, in-frame beta chains only. Merged by CDR3 protein, the rows form single entries marked with the most common genes and DNA. TCRdb's processing, not the authors' own work, is the source of the V and J calls. The sample records more than 400,000 distinct CDR3 sequences, less than 6% of which are singletons. Approximately 3.5% of the sample lies in the top ten.

In this sample, this clonotype turned up many times. Its antigen specificity is not known. Base qualities were left out, and no much larger clone turns up one base away. The research as a whole found: The disease-linked clones were reported to be significantly enriched in matched synovial fluid samples from ankylosing spondylitis patients. Some motif variants had previously been reported in the synovial fluid and blood of reactive arthritis patients, which suggests shared mechanisms of disease initiation. The disease-linked clones showed a CD8+ phenotype and occurred at relatively low frequencies in peripheral blood. Blood from ankylosing spondylitis patients appeared to be characterized by a TCR beta motif made up of about 8 highly homologous amino acid variants.

The V and J segments used are TRBV12-3 or TRBV12-4 and TRBJ2-3; there is no confident call for the D gene. The specimen sequenced was blood, either unsorted or a sorted T cell fraction (not recorded which). The receptor was derived from a male donor with ankylosing spondylitis. Read as DNA, the sequence is TGTGCCAGCAGTTCCGACTTCACAGATACGCAGTATTTT. Protein translation: CASSSDFTDTQYF.